A selection of T cell receptor beta chains follows, all from one sample in a study of tumor-infiltrating lymphocytes in primary liver carcinoma. TCRdb used MiXCR to reprocess the multiplex PCR reads, holding one entry per CDR3 protein. The table lists hundreds of thousands of distinct CDR3 sequences, nearly 60% of them singletons. The specimen sequenced was peripheral blood. The source of these receptors is a woman between 25 and 40 years old with primary liver carcinoma and hepatitis B virus infection. CDR3s include the opening cysteine and the closing phenylalanine or tryptophan. The D gene is left open where the match is weak. Some rows have no size entry. The others give once, few or many, or a class for an expanded clone.

>-|TRBJ1-6|TRBV5-4|12|-
CTSSLEYSPLHF
TGTACCAGCAGCTTGGAATACTCACCCCTCCACTTT
>-|TRBJ2-1|TRBV7-9|13|-
CASSLERDNEQFF
TGTGCCAGCAGCTTAGAACGTGATAATGAGCAGTTCTTC
>-|TRBJ2-5|TRBV6-1|16|-
CASSEALLGDEETQYF
TGTGCCAGCAGTGAAGCGCTATTGGGCGACGAAGAGACCCAGTACTTC
>-|TRBJ2-7|TRBV6-1|14|-
CASSEDSPPYEQYF
TGTGCCAGCAGTGAAGATTCCCCCCCCTACGAGCAGTACTTC
>TRBD1|TRBJ2-1|TRBV4-3|14|many
CASSHGTGNFEQFF
TGCGCCAGCAGCCACGGGACAGGGAATTTTGAGCAGTTCTTC
>-|TRBJ2-7|TRBV28|14|many
CASSLMEGSAEQYF
TGTGCCAGCAGTTTAATGGAGGGGTCCGCCGAGCAGTACTTC
>-|TRBJ2-5|TRBV12-3/TRBV12-4|13|-
CASSIGQKETQYF
TGTGCCAGCAGTATCGGACAGAAAGAGACCCAGTACTTC
>-|TRBJ2-7|TRBV14|13|-
CASSQWTLSGQYF
TGTGCCAGCAGCCAATGGACTTTATCTGGACAGTACTTC
>-|TRBJ2-3|TRBV6-2/TRBV6-3|16|-
CASSYQSGWVGDTQYF
TGTGCCAGCAGTTACCAGTCGGGATGGGTGGGAGATACGCAGTATTTT
>-|TRBJ2-1|TRBV7-9|18|-
CTSSLGPDTGASYNEQFF
TGTACCAGCAGCTTAGGCCCTGATACGGGCGCCTCCTACAATGAGCAGTTCTTC
>-|TRBJ2-1|TRBV4-2|18|-
CASSQDLRYGRGVDEQFF
TGTGCCAGCAGCCAAGATCTCCGTTACGGTAGGGGAGTGGATGAGCAGTTCTTC
>TRBD1|TRBJ1-5|TRBV6-2/TRBV6-3|15|few
CASSFGQGYNQPQHF
TGTGCCAGCAGTTTCGGACAGGGATACAATCAGCCCCAGCATTTT
>-|TRBJ1-5|TRBV29-1|13|-
CSVGVGGNQPQHF
TGCAGCGTTGGGGTGGGGGGCAATCAGCCCCAACATTTT
>-|TRBJ2-5|TRBV29-1|13|many
CSVGRRGDGTQYF
TGCAGCGTGGGACGGAGGGGGGATGGGACCCAGTACTTC
>TRBD1|TRBJ2-3|TRBV29-1|11|many
CSAHGGQAPFF
TGCAGCGCACATGGGGGACAGGCTCCGTTTTTT
>-|TRBJ1-5|TRBV6-5|14|-
CASSYSNRNQSQHF
TGTGCCAGCAGTTACTCAAACCGAAATCAGTCCCAGCATTTT
>-|TRBJ1-2|TRBV14|17|-
CASSQELLQGMINGYTF
TGTGCCAGCAGCCAAGAATTGTTGCAGGGGATGATTAACGGCTACACCTTC
>TRBD1|TRBJ2-2|TRBV10-3|17|-
CAIQANPGTGTTGELFF
TGTGCCATCCAGGCCAACCCCGGGACAGGGACCACCGGGGAGCTGTTTTTT
>-|TRBJ2-7|TRBV5-8|12|few
CASSLAVGEQYF
TGTGCCAGCAGCTTGGCCGTAGGCGAGCAGTACTTC
>-|TRBJ2-3|TRBV18|14|-
CASSPLTRTDTQYF
TGTGCCAGCTCACCACTGACTCGCACAGATACGCAGTATTTT
>-|TRBJ2-1|TRBV5-4|14|-
CAGSLPGTLNEQFF
TGTGCCGGCAGCTTGCCAGGGACTCTCAATGAGCAGTTCTTC
>TRBD2|TRBJ2-1|TRBV13|15|-
CASSSGGWGYNEEFF
TGTGCCAGCAGCTCGGGGGGGTGGGGATACAATGAGGAGTTCTTC
>TRBD1|TRBJ2-5|TRBV6-5|15|-
CASRQRDRFKETQYF
TGTGCCAGTAGGCAAAGGGACAGGTTCAAAGAGACCCAGTACTTC
>-|TRBJ2-3|TRBV7-8|19|-
CASSLEPPGPPFGADTQYF
TGTGCCAGCAGCTTAGAACCCCCTGGCCCCCCCTTCGGGGCAGATACGCAGTATTTT
>-|TRBJ1-1|TRBV4-3|14|many
CASSQVQGRTEAFF
TGCGCCAGCAGCCAAGTTCAAGGGAGAACTGAAGCTTTCTTT
>-|TRBJ1-1|TRBV12-3/TRBV12-4|13|-
CASRDTRGTEAFF
TGTGCCAGCCGGGACACAAGGGGGACTGAAGCTTTCTTT
>-|TRBJ2-3|TRBV12-3/TRBV12-4|15|many
CASSRGQTSTDTQYF
TGTGCCAGCAGTCGAGGACAGACGAGCACAGATACGCAGTATTTT
>-|TRBJ2-3|TRBV12-3/TRBV12-4|13|-
CASSLFVTDTQYF
TGTGCCAGCAGTTTGTTTGTTACAGATACGCAGTATTTT
>-|TRBJ2-3|TRBV10-3|14|few
CAIGPPGARVTQYF
TGTGCCATCGGTCCCCCCGGCGCGCGGGTTACGCAGTATTTT
>-|TRBJ2-1|TRBV12-3/TRBV12-4|12|-
CVSSTYPGRQFF
TGTGTCAGCAGCACCTACCCCGGGAGGCAGTTCTTC